This T cell receptor (beta chain) was recorded in a study of blood T cell repertoires in COVID-19. About the study: The analysed material was cDNA or gDNA that came from T cells, B-cell-depleted T cells, or PBMCs.

Per the authors' pipeline: The assay estimated nucleated cells by amplifying reference gene primers. Measured with immunoSEQ multiplex PCR; TCRdb has only the in-frame clones, and not every one. That table is the source of V, J and clone size, and D and trimming were worked out from the DNA. The table records about 160,000 clones, 84% of them present only once. The sample consisted of peripheral blood. The sequence was obtained from a man between 35 and 55 years old who had recovered from COVID-19.

In DNA, the CDR3 is TGTGCCAGCAGCCAAGATCGAGCGGAGACCCAGTACTTC. Amino acids: CASSQDRAETQYF. The chain uses TRBV3-1 (or the pseudogene TRBV3-2) and TRBJ2-5; D gene ambiguous. The CDR3 is 13 amino acids. V lost 0 bases, J lost 5 bases, and 7 bases lay in between. CDR1 is LGHDT, CDR2 YNNKEL, per germline (reference sequence).